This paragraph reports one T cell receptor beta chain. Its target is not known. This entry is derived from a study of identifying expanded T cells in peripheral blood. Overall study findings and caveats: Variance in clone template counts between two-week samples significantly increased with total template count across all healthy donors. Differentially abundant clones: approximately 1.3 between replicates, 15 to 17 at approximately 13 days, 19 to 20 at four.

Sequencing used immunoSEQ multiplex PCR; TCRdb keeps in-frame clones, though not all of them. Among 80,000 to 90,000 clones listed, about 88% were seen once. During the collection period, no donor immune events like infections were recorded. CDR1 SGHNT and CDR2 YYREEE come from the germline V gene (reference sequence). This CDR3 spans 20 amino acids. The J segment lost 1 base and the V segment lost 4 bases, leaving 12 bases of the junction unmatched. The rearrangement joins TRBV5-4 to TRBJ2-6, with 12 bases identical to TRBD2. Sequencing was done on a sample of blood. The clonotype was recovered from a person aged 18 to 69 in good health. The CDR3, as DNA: TGTGCCAGCAGCAGGCCCGGGACTAGCGGGCCGTATTCTGGGGCCAACGTCCTGACTTTC. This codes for CASSRPGTSGPYSGANVLTF.